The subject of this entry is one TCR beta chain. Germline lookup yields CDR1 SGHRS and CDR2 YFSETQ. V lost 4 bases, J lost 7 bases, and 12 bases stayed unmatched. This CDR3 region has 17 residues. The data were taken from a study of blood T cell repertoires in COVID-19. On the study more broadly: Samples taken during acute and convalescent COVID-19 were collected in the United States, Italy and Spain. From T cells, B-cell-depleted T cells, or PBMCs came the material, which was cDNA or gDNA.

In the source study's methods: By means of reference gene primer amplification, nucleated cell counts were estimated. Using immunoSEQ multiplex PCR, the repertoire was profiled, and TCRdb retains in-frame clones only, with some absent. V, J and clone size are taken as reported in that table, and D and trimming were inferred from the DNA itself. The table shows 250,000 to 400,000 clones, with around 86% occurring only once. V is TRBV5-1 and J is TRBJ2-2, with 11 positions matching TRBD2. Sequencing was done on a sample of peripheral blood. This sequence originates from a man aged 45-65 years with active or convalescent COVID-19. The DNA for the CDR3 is TGCGCCAGCAGCACCTTAATAGCGGGAGGGCCTGGCGGGGAGCTGTTTTTT. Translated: CASSTLIAGGPGGELFF.